This TCR beta chain stems from a study of T cells in Graves' hyperthyroidism and ophthalmopathy. This clonotype was recorded a few times. Researchers took RNA transcripts and amplified the TCR beta CDR3 regions from them. With the HTBI primer set, the TCR CDR3 went through a first round of RT-PCR. Using its own MiXCR run on the multiplex PCR reads, TCRdb lists one record per CDR3 protein. This repertoire shows roughly 600,000 distinct CDR3 sequences, roughly 14% found once; its top ten account for 12%. The clonotype was recovered from a woman aged 45-59 years with Graves' ophthalmopathy. Material for sequencing was blood.

In DNA form, the CDR3 reads TGTGCCAGCAGCTTACAACCCACGAACAATGAGCAGTTCTTC. Its translation is CASSLQPTNNEQFF. V and J are TRBV7-3 and TRBJ2-1; D ambiguous. The CDR3 consists of 14 residues. Trimming pared 2 bases from V and 5 bases from J, leaving 10 bases between. Looked up from germline, CDR1 is SGHTA and CDR2 is FQGTGA.